What follows are 10 T cell receptor beta chains derived from one specimen sequenced in a study of immune evolution from preneoplasia to lung adenocarcinoma (dated by TCRdb to the early 2020s). The library was obtained by the immunoSEQ multiplex PCR assay. What TCRdb holds here is the immuneACCESS table cut down to in-frame rearrangements. Part of the clones is not present; checked against another copy, under half of the missing clones reflect an unresolved V gene, and the others are unexplained. The sample table lists around 9,900 clones, about 88% of them with a count of one. The leading ten clones occupy approximately 3% of the sample. The sequencing input was FFPE invasive lung adenocarcinoma tissue. The sample's cell subset or site label, decoded: frankly invasive lung adenocarcinoma (ADC). Source of these receptors: a person aged 65 to 85 with invasive lung adenocarcinoma. Some clones in this sample may be carry-over from other donors' samples.

The CDR3 protein is CASSLAHDTGYGYTF. DNA for the CDR3: TGTGCCAGCAGCTTAGCGCACGACACTGGCTATGGCTACACCTTC. The rearrangement uses TRBV11-2 and TRBJ1-2; D not certain. The CDR3 sequence is 15 residues long. CDR1 SGHAT and CDR2 FQNNGV come from the germline V gene. V was trimmed by 1 base and J by 4 bases, leaving 13 bases between them.

The chain joins TRBV28 to TRBJ2-3; 11 bases are a match to TRBD1. Germline lookup yields CDR1 MDHEN and CDR2 SYDVKM. The CDR3 has 15 residues. V was clipped by 9 bases and J by 4 bases; unmatched bases: 9. The CDR3 bases are TGTGCCAGTTGTATTGGGGGACAGGGGGCAGATACGCAGTATTTT. The encoded protein is CASCIGGQGADTQYF.

V usage is TRBV30 and J usage is TRBJ2-7; 9 bases are a match to TRBD1. The CDR3 runs 13 residues. Germline V gene data show CDR1 as GTSNPN and CDR2 as SVGIG (reference sequence). Trimming cost V 5 bases and J 5 bases; bases outside gene matches: 7. CDR3 sequence: CAWGGDRAHEQYF. In DNA, the CDR3 is TGTGCCTGGGGGGGGGACAGGGCCCACGAGCAGTACTTC.

V usage is TRBV5-4 and J usage is TRBJ2-1, with 7 bases fitting TRBD2. Germline lookup yields CDR1 SGHNT and CDR2 YYREEE (reference sequence). V lost 4 bases and J lost 6; bases outside the gene matches: 13. This CDR3 region has 16 residues. CDR3 sequence: CASSPAAGVMSNEQFF. Here the CDR3 DNA reads TGTGCCAGCAGCCCCGCGGCGGGAGTTATGAGCAATGAGCAGTTCTTC.

This clone was detected once. The chain combines TRBV7-9 with TRBJ2-1, with D unresolved. With 2 bases removed from V and 5 bases from J, the gap between germline ends came to 16 bases. The CDR3 contains 16 residues. Germline CDR1 and CDR2: SEHNR and FQNEAQ (reference sequence). CDR3 sequence: CASSLKGVSKDNEQFF. The CDR3 DNA reads TGTGCCAGCAGCTTAAAAGGCGTCTCAAAAGACAATGAGCAGTTCTTC.

The J gene is TRBJ1-2, the V gene TRBV30; 12 positions agree with TRBD1. Germline trimming cut 7 bases from V and 1 base from J; bases unmatched to any gene: 10. CDR1 and CDR2 (germline): GTSNPN, SVGIG (reference sequence). CDR3 length: 16 amino acids. The CDR3 nucleotides are TGTGCCTATGCCCGGGGACAGGGGGCGTATAACTATGGCTACACCTTC. This encodes CAYARGQGAYNYGYTF.

This clone appeared a few times. The rearrangement uses TRBV18 and TRBJ2-3; 8 bases fit TRBD2. Trimming removed 0 bases from V and 3 bases from J; junction bases left unmatched: 5. The germline gives CDR1 KGHSH, CDR2 LQKENI. CDR3 length equals 16 residues. The CDR3 is CASSPPGRAITDTQYF. In DNA, the CDR3 is TGTGCCAGCTCACCACCCGGGAGGGCCATTACAGATACGCAGTATTTT.

The chain links TRBV6-5 to TRBJ1-2, with D perhaps TRBD1 (5 bases). The germline V and J ends were trimmed by 4 bases and 6 bases, with 15 bases remaining between them. The CDR3 has 14 amino acids. Germline CDR1 and CDR2: MNHEY and SVGAGI. In nucleotides, the CDR3 is TGTGCCAGCAGTTTCGGGACTCCAAGGGATGGCTACACCTTC. Translation: CASSFGTPRDGYTF.

This clone was seen only a few times. This chain links TRBV4-1 with TRBJ2-7; D is ambiguous. With 3 bases removed from V and 5 bases from J, the gap between germline ends came to 8 bases. CDR3 length equals 12 residues. Germline loops: CDR1 MGHRA, CDR2 YSYEKL. Here the CDR3 reads CASSQHIDEQYF. CDR3 DNA sequence: TGCGCCAGCAGCCAGCACATCGACGAGCAGTACTTC.

V usage is TRBV7-3 and J usage is TRBJ2-4, with 12 bases that match TRBD2. V lost 6 bases to trimming and J lost 8 bases; unmatched junction nucleotides: 8. CDR1 is SGHTA and CDR2 is FQGTGA in the germline V gene. The CDR3 sequence is 15 residues long. The CDR3: CASSPSGRAGDIQYF. CDR3 sequence (DNA): TGTGCCAGCAGTCCTAGCGGGAGGGCCGGGGACATTCAGTACTTC.